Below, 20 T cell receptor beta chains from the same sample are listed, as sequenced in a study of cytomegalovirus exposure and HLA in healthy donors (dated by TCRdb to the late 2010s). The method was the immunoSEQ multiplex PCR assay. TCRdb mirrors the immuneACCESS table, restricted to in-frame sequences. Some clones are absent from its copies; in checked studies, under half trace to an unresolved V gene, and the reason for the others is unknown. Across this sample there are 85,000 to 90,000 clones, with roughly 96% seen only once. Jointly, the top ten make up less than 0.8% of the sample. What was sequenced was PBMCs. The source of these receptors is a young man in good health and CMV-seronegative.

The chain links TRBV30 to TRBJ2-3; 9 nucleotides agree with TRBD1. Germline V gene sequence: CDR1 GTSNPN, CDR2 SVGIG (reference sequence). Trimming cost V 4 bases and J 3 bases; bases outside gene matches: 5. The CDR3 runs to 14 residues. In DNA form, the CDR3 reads TGTGCCTGGACTAGGGACAGGGCGACAGATACGCAGTATTTT. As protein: CAWTRDRATDTQYF.

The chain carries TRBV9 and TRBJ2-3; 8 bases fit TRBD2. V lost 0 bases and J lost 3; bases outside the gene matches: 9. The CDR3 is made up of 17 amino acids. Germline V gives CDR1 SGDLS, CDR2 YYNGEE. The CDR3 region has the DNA TGTGCCAGCAGCGTAGCCATTAATAGCGGGATGACAGATACGCAGTATTTT. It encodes CASSVAINSGMTDTQYF.

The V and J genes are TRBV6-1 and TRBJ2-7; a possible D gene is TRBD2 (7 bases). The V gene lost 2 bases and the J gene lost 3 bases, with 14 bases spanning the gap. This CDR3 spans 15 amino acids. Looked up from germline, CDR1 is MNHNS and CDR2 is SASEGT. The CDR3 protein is CASSEMAGEGYEQYV. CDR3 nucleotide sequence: TGTGCCAGCAGTGAAATGGCAGGGGAGGGCTACGAGCAGTACGTC.

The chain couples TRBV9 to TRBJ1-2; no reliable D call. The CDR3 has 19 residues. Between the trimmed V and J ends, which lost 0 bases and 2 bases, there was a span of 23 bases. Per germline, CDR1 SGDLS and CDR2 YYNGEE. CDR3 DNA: TGTGCCAGCAGCGTAGGGGTCAGGACTACTGCCATTCTCAACTATGGCTACACCTTC. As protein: CASSVGVRTTAILNYGYTF.

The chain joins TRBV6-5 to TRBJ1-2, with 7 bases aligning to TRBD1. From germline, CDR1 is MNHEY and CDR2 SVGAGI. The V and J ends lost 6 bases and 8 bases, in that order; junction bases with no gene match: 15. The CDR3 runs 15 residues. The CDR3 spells CASSPPGRGRGGYTF. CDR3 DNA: TGTGCCAGCAGCCCCCCCGGCAGGGGGAGAGGAGGCTACACCTTC.

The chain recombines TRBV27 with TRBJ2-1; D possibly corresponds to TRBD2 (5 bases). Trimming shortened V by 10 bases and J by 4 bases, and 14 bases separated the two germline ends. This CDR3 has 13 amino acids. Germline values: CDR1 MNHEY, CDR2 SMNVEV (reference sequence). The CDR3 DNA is TGTGCCACAGGAGGAACACCTTACAATGAGCAGTTCTTC. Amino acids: CATGGTPYNEQFF.

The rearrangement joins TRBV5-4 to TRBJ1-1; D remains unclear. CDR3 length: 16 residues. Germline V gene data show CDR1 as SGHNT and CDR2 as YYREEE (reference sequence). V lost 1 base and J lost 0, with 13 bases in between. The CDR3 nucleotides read TGTGCCAGCAGCTTGCCGCGGGCCGTCATGAACACTGAAGCTTTCTTT. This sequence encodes CASSLPRAVMNTEAFF.

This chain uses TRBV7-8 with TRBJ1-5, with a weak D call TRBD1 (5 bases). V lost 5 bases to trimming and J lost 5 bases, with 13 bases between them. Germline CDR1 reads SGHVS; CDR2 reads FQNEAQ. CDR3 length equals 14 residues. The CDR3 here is CASSTRDAYQPQHF. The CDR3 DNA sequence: TGTGCCAGCAGCACGCGGGACGCCTATCAGCCCCAGCATTTT.

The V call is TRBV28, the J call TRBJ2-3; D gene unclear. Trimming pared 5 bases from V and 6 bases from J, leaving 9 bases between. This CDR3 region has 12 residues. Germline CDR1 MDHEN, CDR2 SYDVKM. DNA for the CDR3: TGTGCCAGCAGTCGCGGCGTGGATACGCAGTATTTT. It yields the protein CASSRGVDTQYF.

The CDR3 loop is CASSQGTLAHSYEQYF. The DNA of the CDR3 is TGTGCCAGCAGCCAAGGAACTTTAGCGCACTCCTACGAGCAGTACTTC. The rearrangement links TRBV4-2 to TRBJ2-7; D possibly corresponds to TRBD2 (5 bases). This CDR3 is 16 amino acids long. Germline loops: CDR1 LGHNA, CDR2 YNFKEQ. Trimming removed 1 base at V and 0 bases at J, with 13 bases between.

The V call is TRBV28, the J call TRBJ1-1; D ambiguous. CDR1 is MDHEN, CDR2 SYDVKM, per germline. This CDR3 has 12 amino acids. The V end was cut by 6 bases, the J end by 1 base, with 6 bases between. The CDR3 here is CASRSPNTEAFF. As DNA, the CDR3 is TGTGCCAGCAGGTCTCCGAACACTGAAGCTTTCTTT.

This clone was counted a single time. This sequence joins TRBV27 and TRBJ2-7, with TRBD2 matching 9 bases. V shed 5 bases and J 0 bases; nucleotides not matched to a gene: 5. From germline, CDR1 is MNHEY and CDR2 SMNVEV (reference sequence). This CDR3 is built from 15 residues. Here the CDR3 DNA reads TGTGCCAGCAGTCCGACTAGCGGCAGCTCCTACGAGCAGTACGTC. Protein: CASSPTSGSSYEQYV.

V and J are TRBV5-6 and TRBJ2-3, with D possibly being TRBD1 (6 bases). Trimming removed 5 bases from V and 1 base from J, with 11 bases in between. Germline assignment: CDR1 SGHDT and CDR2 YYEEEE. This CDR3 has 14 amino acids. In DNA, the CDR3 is TGTGCCAGCAGAATAAGACAGGGCACAGATACGCAGTATTTT. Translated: CASRIRQGTDTQYF.

The DNA for the CDR3 is TGTGCCAGCAGCCGGGGACAGGGGGCGGTCGGTGGCTACACCTTC. Translation gives CASSRGQGAVGGYTF. V and J are TRBV6-5 and TRBJ1-2, with TRBD1 identical over 12 bases. With 6 bases clipped from V and 7 bases from J, the junction kept 9 bases outside the gene matches. The CDR3 totals 15 residues. Germline CDR1 and CDR2: MNHEY and SVGAGI.

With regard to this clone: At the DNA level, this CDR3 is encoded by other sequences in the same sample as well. CDR3 region: CASSLAGGGNQPQHF. In nucleotides, the CDR3 is TGTGCCAGCAGCTTAGCAGGGGGAGGCAATCAGCCCCAGCATTTT. The chain links TRBV5-6 to TRBJ1-5; TRBD1 agrees at 7 bases. V was clipped by 2 bases and J by 2 bases; unmatched bases: 4. The CDR3 runs to 15 residues. CDR1 is SGHDT and CDR2 is YYEEEE in the germline V gene.

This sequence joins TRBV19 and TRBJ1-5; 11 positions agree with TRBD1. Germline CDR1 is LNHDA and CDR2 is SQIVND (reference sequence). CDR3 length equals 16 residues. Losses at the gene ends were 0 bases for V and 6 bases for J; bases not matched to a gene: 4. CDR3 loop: CASSIEGTGGGQPQHF. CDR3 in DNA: TGTGCCAGTAGTATAGAAGGGACAGGGGGGGGTCAGCCCCAGCATTTT. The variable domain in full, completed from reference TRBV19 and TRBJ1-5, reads DGGITQSPKYLFRKEGQNVTLSCEQNLNHDAMYWYRQDPGQGLRLIYYSQIVNDFQKGDIAEGYSVSREKKESFPLTVTSAQKNPTAFYLCASSIEGTGGGQPQHFGDGTRLSIL.

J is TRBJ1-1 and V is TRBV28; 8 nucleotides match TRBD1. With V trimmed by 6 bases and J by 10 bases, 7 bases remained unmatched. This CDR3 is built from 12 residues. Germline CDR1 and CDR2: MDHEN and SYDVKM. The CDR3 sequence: CASSLRTGRAFF. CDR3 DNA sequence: TGTGCCAGCAGCCTTAGGACAGGGAGAGCTTTCTTT.

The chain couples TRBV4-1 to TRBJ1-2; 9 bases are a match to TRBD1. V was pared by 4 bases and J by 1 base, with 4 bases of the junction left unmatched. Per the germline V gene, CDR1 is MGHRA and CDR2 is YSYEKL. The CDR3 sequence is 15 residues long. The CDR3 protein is CASSPGTGINYGYTF. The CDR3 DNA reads TGCGCCAGCAGCCCAGGGACAGGGATTAACTATGGCTACACCTTC.

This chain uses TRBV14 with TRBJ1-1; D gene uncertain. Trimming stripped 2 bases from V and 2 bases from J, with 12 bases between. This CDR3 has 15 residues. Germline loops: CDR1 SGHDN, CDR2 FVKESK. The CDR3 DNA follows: TGTGCCAGCAGCCAATTTTCACAGAAAAACACTGAAGCTTTCTTT. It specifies CASSQFSQKNTEAFF. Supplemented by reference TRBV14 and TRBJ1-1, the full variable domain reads EAGVTQFPSHSVIEKGQTVTLRCDPISGHDNLYWYRRVMGKEIKFLLHFVKESKQDESGMPNNRFLAERTGGTYSTLKVQPAELEDSGVYFCASSQFSQKNTEAFFGQGTRLTVV.

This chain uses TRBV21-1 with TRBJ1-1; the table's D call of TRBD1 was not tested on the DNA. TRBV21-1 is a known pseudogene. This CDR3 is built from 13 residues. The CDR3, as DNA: TGTGCCAGCAGCGCCCACAGGGACACTGAAGCTTTCTTT. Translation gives CASSAHRDTEAFF.